These 2 T cell receptor beta chains originate from one sample sequenced in a study of cytomegalovirus exposure and HLA in healthy donors. Profiled with immunoSEQ multiplex PCR; TCRdb holds only in-frame clones, not every one. The sample has 150,000 or so clones, 70% to 90% seen once. Material for sequencing was PBMCs. Receptors were obtained from a man between 18 and 35 years old in good health and CMV-seropositive.

The chain employs TRBV11-2 and TRBJ1-1, with D maybe TRBD1 (6 bases). Germline values: CDR1 SGHAT, CDR2 FQNNGV. With 3 bases removed from V and 1 base from J, the gap between germline ends came to 9 bases. This CDR3 is built from 14 residues. The CDR3 nucleotides read TGTGCCAGCAGCTTTGTCAGGGGGAACACTGAAGCTTTCTTT. Protein product: CASSFVRGNTEAFF.

In nucleotides, the CDR3 is TGTGCCAGCAGCCCCACAGGGCCGCCTAACACCGGGGAGCTGTTTTTT. Amino acids: CASSPTGPPNTGELFF. The chain employs TRBV7-2 and TRBJ2-2; D may be TRBD1 (6 bases). This CDR3 spans 16 amino acids. CDR1 SGHTA and CDR2 FQGNSA come from the germline V gene. Between the trimmed V and J ends, which lost 5 bases and 2 bases, there was a span of 15 bases.